The T cell receptor beta chain described here comes from a study of blood T cell repertoires in COVID-19. Study summary: T cells, B-cell-depleted T cells, or PBMCs provided the cDNA or gDNA that served as material.

The data were produced by immunoSEQ multiplex PCR, yet TCRdb's version contains in-frame clones alone and is incomplete. This table holds roughly 250,000 clones, under 95% found once. The V segment lost 7 bases and the J segment 5 bases; nucleotides outside the gene matches: 5. From germline, CDR1 is LNHDA and CDR2 SQIVND (reference sequence). The CDR3 loop spans 14 amino acids. Before being deemed recovered, Cohort 3 donors had two negative PCRs, clearance, or symptom resolution. The TCR comes from a woman aged 18-29 years who had recovered from COVID-19. The source material was PBMCs or T cells enriched from blood (not recorded which). The gene calls are TRBV19 and TRBJ1-6; 7 positions match TRBD1. The CDR3 nucleotides read TGTGCCAGTAAGCGGACAGGTGATAATTCACCCCTCCACTTT. It is translated as CASKRTGDNSPLHF.